These 31 T cell receptor beta chains were sequenced from one sample in a study of shared clonotypes between healthy human individuals. Method: immunoSEQ multiplex PCR; TCRdb's copy keeps in-frame clones and lacks some. The sample shows about 480,000 clones, over 75% of them seen only once. Sequences were obtained from PBMCs. Receptors originate from a middle-aged woman in good health. Some clones in this sample may be carry-over from other donors' samples.

This clone was seen more than once but under ten times. The rearrangement joins TRBV5-4 to TRBJ2-1, with D perhaps assigned TRBD1 or TRBD2 (5 bases each). The CDR3 loop spans 15 amino acids. Germline CDR1 and CDR2: SGHNT and YYREEE (reference sequence). V lost 4 bases, J lost 4 bases, and 15 bases lay in between. In nucleotides, the CDR3 is TGTGCCAGCAGCCGCGGTTCGGGACCATACAATGAGCAGTTCTTC. Amino acids: CASSRGSGPYNEQFF.

The chain carries TRBV7-3 and TRBJ2-2; 7 nucleotides align to TRBD2. This CDR3 has 16 amino acids. J was trimmed by 1 base and V by 4 bases; bases with no gene match: 6. Germline values: CDR1 SGHTA, CDR2 FQGTGA. The CDR3 coding sequence is TGTGCCAGCAGCTCCCCCTCTAGCGGGAACACCGGGGAGCTGTTTTTT. It translates to CASSSPSSGNTGELFF.

The V call is TRBV18, the J call TRBJ1-5; 10 bases agree with TRBD1. V was pared by 1 base and J by 5 bases, with 2 bases of the junction left unmatched. This CDR3 is built from 15 residues. From germline, CDR1 is KGHSH and CDR2 LQKENI. CDR3 DNA: TGTGCCAGCTCACCACGCGGGACAGGGGATCAGCCCCAGCATTTT. Its protein is CASSPRGTGDQPQHF.

This clone showed up many times. J is TRBJ1-3 and V is TRBV7-2; TRBD1 might be the D (6 bases). V gave up 6 bases and J gave up 3 bases, with 12 bases separating them. Germline CDR1 reads SGHTA; CDR2 reads FQGNSA. The CDR3 is made up of 14 amino acids. The CDR3 sequence: CASSVGGSGNTIYF. Here the CDR3 DNA reads TGTGCCAGCAGTGTAGGGGGTAGTGGAAACACCATATATTTT.

The V call is TRBV7-8, the J call TRBJ2-7; TRBD1 is a possible D gene (6 bases). The CDR3 consists of 14 residues. Per germline, CDR1 SGHVS and CDR2 FQNEAQ. With 2 bases removed from V and 6 bases from J, the gap between germline ends came to 14 bases. CDR3 loop: CASSLFTGRGEQYF. In nucleotides, the CDR3 is TGTGCCAGCAGCTTATTTACAGGCAGGGGCGAGCAGTACTTC.

The V call is TRBV7-8, the J call TRBJ2-7; 7 bases are shared with TRBD1. The germline gives CDR1 SGHVS, CDR2 FQNEAQ. The CDR3 runs to 14 residues. Trimming cost V 4 bases and J 2 bases; bases outside gene matches: 5. CDR3 DNA sequence: TGTGCCAGCAGCTCCCGGGACAGCCCCTACGAGCAGTACTTC. It yields the protein CASSSRDSPYEQYF.

This clone turned up a few times. This rearrangement joins TRBV2 to TRBJ2-1, with a tentative D call TRBD2 (5 bases). Trimming took 3 bases from V and 7 from J, leaving 16 bases between them. Germline V lookup: CDR1 SNHLY, CDR2 FYNNEI. This CDR3 spans 15 amino acids. The CDR3 nucleotides are TGTGCCAGCAGTGAGAGTCTTCTAGCTAAAAATGAGCAGTTCTTC. Protein product: CASSESLLAKNEQFF.

The chain employs TRBV18 and TRBJ2-7; 10 bases fit TRBD2. Germline V CDR1 and CDR2: KGHSH, LQKENI. The trim removed 3 bases at V and 5 bases at J, leaving 4 bases unmatched. The CDR3 extends over 14 amino acids. This chain's CDR3 is CASSPGTSDHEQYF. The DNA of the CDR3 is TGTGCCAGCTCACCTGGGACTAGCGACCACGAGCAGTACTTC.

The CDR3 DNA is TGTGCCAGCAGTTCCCGCGGGGACAGGAAGACAGATACGCAGTATTTT. Its protein product is CASSSRGDRKTDTQYF. V usage is TRBV6-6 and J usage is TRBJ2-3; 8 bases fit TRBD1. V lost 4 bases, J lost 3 bases, and 9 bases stayed unmatched. Per germline, CDR1 MNHNY and CDR2 SVGAGI (reference sequence). This CDR3 contains 16 residues.

As concerns this clone: A far larger clone is one nucleotide away, so this likely arose from a read error. The chain links TRBV6-5 to TRBJ2-7; 9 nucleotides align to TRBD2. Germline V gives CDR1 MNHEY, CDR2 SVGAGI. This CDR3 spans 15 amino acids. The junction had 11 bases not matched to a gene; V was cut back by 7 bases and J by 4 bases. CDR3 bases: TGTGCCAGCAATCCAGCGGGAGGACTGATATACGAGCAGTACTTC. Translating it yields CASNPAGGLIYEQYF.

CDR3 in DNA: TGTGCCAGCTCACCACCTAGGGGTGGTAGCGGGGACCTGAGCACAGATACGCAGTATTTT. It is translated as CASSPPRGGSGDLSTDTQYF. The chain has TRBV18 and TRBJ2-3; 8 bases line up with TRBD2. Germline CDR1 is KGHSH and CDR2 is LQKENI. The CDR3 has 20 residues. V lost 0 bases to trimming and J lost 0 bases; unmatched junction nucleotides: 14. Full variable domain (remainder filled in from reference TRBV18 and TRBJ2-3): NAGVMQNPRHLVRRRGQEARLRCSPMKGHSHVYWYRQLPEEGLKFMVYLQKENIIDESGMPKERFSAEFPKEGPSILRIQQVVRGDSAAYFCASSPPRGGSGDLSTDTQYFGPGTRLTVL.

The rearrangement links TRBV18 to TRBJ2-1, with D uncertain. The V gene's germline CDR1 is KGHSH and CDR2 LQKENI. The CDR3 covers 13 residues. The V and J ends lost 3 bases and 10 bases respectively, with 13 bases between them. The chain's CDR3 is CASSPGTDEEQFF. The CDR3 DNA is TGTGCCAGCTCACCGGGAACGGACGAAGAGCAGTTCTTC.

This clone was seen only once. The V gene is TRBV28, the J gene TRBJ2-1, with D possibly matching TRBD2 (5 bases). The CDR3 has 14 amino acids. The V gene's germline CDR1 is MDHEN and CDR2 SYDVKM. V lost 2 bases, J lost 10 bases, and 15 bases lay in between. The CDR3: CASSLVASHGEQFF. The DNA for the CDR3 is TGTGCCAGCAGTTTAGTAGCGTCCCACGGGGAGCAGTTCTTC. The complete variable domain, with remaining parts taken from reference TRBV28 and TRBJ2-1, reads DVKVTQSSRYLVKRTGEKVFLECVQDMDHENMFWYRQDPGLGLRLIYFSYDVKMKEKGDIPEGYSVSREKKERFSLILESASTNQTSMYLCASSLVASHGEQFFGPGTRLTVL.

In nucleotides, the CDR3 is TGTGCCAGCAGTCATAGGTTTGGAGAAGATGAAAAACTGTTTTTT. Amino acid sequence: CASSHRFGEDEKLFF. The V and J genes are TRBV2 and TRBJ1-4; D remains unclear. The V gene lost 5 bases and the J gene lost 6 bases, with 16 bases spanning the gap. The germline CDR1 and CDR2 sequences are SNHLY and FYNNEI. CDR3 length: 15 amino acids.

The chain combines TRBV7-9 with TRBJ1-2; possibly TRBD1 for D (5 bases). Germline V lookup: CDR1 SEHNR, CDR2 FQNEAQ (reference sequence). V was cut by 0 bases and J by 3 bases, with 23 bases left in between. The CDR3 runs 19 residues. CDR3 DNA: TGTGCCAGCAGCTTAGCTTGGGGGAAAAGCTTTCCGGATCACTATGGCTACACCTTC. This encodes CASSLAWGKSFPDHYGYTF.

This clone was observed many times. V is TRBV6-5 and J is TRBJ2-7, with 11 bases that match TRBD1. The J segment lost 4 bases and the V segment lost 2 bases, leaving 4 bases of the junction unmatched. Germline-derived CDR1 and CDR2 are MNHEY and SVGAGI. The CDR3 spans 15 residues. DNA of the CDR3: TGTGCCAGCAGTTACCGGGACAGGGGGGGGTACGAGCAGTACTTC. Protein sequence: CASSYRDRGGYEQYF.

J is TRBJ2-1 and V is TRBV5-1; 8 bases are a match to TRBD1. CDR1 is SGHRS, CDR2 YFSETQ, per germline. The CDR3 length is 14 residues. Unmatched junction bases numbered 8, after V lost 1 base and J lost 11 bases. The CDR3 nucleotides read TGCGCCAGCAGCTTGTCAGGGGGCGGACGTAAGCAGTTCTTC. As protein: CASSLSGGGRKQFF.

The chain recombines TRBV29-1 with TRBJ2-7, with 7 bases identical to TRBD1. CDR1 is SQVTM, CDR2 ANQGSEA, per germline. This CDR3 comprises 11 residues. Trimming at V came to 7 bases and at J to 3 bases, leaving 3 bases not matched to a gene. The CDR3 reads CSGRTGYEQYF. The CDR3 DNA reads TGCAGCGGTAGGACAGGCTACGAGCAGTACTTC.

The chain uses TRBV18 and TRBJ2-6, with 7 bases aligning to TRBD2. The V gene end was trimmed by 6 bases and the J gene end by 0 bases; junction bases not matched to a gene: 8. From germline, CDR1 is KGHSH and CDR2 LQKENI. The CDR3 is 17 amino acids. The CDR3 region is CASSPSGTNSGANVLTF. CDR3 DNA: TGTGCCAGCTCCCCCAGCGGGACCAACTCTGGGGCCAACGTCCTGACTTTC.

Only a few counts were recorded for this clone. The chain recombines TRBV10-3 with TRBJ2-5; 11 positions agree with TRBD2. Germline V gives CDR1 ENHRY, CDR2 SYGVKD. V was clipped by 5 bases and J by 4 bases; unmatched bases: 3. CDR3 length equals 14 residues. CDR3 sequence: CAISLGLAGETQYF. The CDR3 DNA reads as TGTGCCATCAGTTTAGGACTAGCGGGAGAGACCCAGTACTTC.

The rearrangement links TRBV11-2 to TRBJ2-5; D is unclear. There are 14 residues in the CDR3. CDR1 SGHAT and CDR2 FQNNGV come from the germline V gene. Trimming stripped 5 bases from V and 4 bases from J, with 14 bases between. The DNA of the CDR3 is TGTGCCAGCAGCCCAAACCCGGTCTCAGAGACCCAGTACTTC. Protein: CASSPNPVSETQYF.

This chain links TRBV4-2 with TRBJ2-3; 7 bases agree with TRBD2. J was trimmed by 3 bases and V by 0 bases; bases with no gene match: 15. Germline V gene lookup returns CDR1 LGHNA and CDR2 YNFKEQ. This CDR3 spans 19 amino acids. The CDR3 spells CASSQDIWGRALGTDTQYF. The DNA for the CDR3 is TGTGCCAGCAGCCAAGATATCTGGGGGAGGGCCCTCGGTACAGATACGCAGTATTTT.

The V gene is TRBV28, the J gene TRBJ1-2; no definite D call. Trimming took 5 bases from V and 8 from J, leaving 12 bases between them. The germline V gene has CDR1 MDHEN and CDR2 SYDVKM. There are 12 residues in the CDR3. CDR3 loop: CASSTSGSGYTF. The CDR3, as DNA: TGTGCCAGCAGTACCAGCGGAAGCGGCTACACCTTC.

The chain uses TRBV11-2 and TRBJ1-4; 9 positions agree with TRBD1. CDR3 length: 18 residues. The V gene end was trimmed by 5 bases and the J gene end by 0 bases; junction bases not matched to a gene: 10. Per the germline V gene, CDR1 is SGHAT and CDR2 is FQNNGV. The CDR3 DNA sequence: TGTGCCAGCAGCGCAGGGACAGGGCATTTTGCAACTAATGAAAAACTGTTTTTT. This sequence encodes CASSAGTGHFATNEKLFF.

The chain employs TRBV27 and TRBJ1-2; TRBD1 aligns across 8 bases. With V trimmed by 5 bases and J by 7 bases, 12 bases remained unmatched. This CDR3 spans 15 amino acids. Germline V gives CDR1 MNHEY, CDR2 SMNVEV (reference sequence). CDR3 bases: TGTGCCAGCAGTGAACGGACAGGGAGAGTAGTTGGCTACACCTTC. It encodes CASSERTGRVVGYTF.

V usage is TRBV2 and J usage is TRBJ2-7; 7 bases line up with TRBD2. CDR1 and CDR2 from the germline V gene are SNHLY and FYNNEI. The CDR3 is made up of 13 amino acids. Trimming at V came to 4 bases and at J to 2 bases, leaving 2 bases not matched to a gene. The DNA of the CDR3 is TGTGCCAGCAGTGCTAGCGGTACCTACGAGCAGTACTTC. Its protein product is CASSASGTYEQYF.

This clone has only a few counts. The genes are TRBV30 and TRBJ1-1; D gene unclear. V lost 0 bases and J lost 1, with 15 bases in between. The germline gives CDR1 GTSNPN, CDR2 SVGIG (reference sequence). The CDR3 has 16 residues. The CDR3 bases are TGTGCCTGGAGTGTACTGCTGGGCTCGGCGAACACTGAAGCTTTCTTT. This encodes CAWSVLLGSANTEAFF. The full variable domain, with the rest looked up from reference TRBV30 and TRBJ1-1, is SQTIHQWPATLVQPVGSPLSLECTVEGTSNPNLYWYRQAAGRGLQLLFYSVGIGQISSEVPQNLSASRPQDRQFILSSKKLLLSDSGFYLCAWSVLLGSANTEAFFGQGTRLTVV.

The genes are TRBV7-9 and TRBJ2-3; 9 positions match TRBD2. The CDR3 is 15 amino acids. V shed 3 bases, J shed 2 bases, and the junction held 3 bases outside the gene matches. Per the germline V gene, CDR1 is SEHNR and CDR2 is FQNEAQ (reference sequence). The CDR3 is CASSFSGSPTDTQYF. The CDR3 DNA follows: TGTGCCAGCAGCTTTAGCGGGAGCCCCACAGATACGCAGTATTTT.

The CDR3 protein is CASSLDIGPSYNEQFF. In DNA, the CDR3 is TGTGCCAGCAGCTTAGATATAGGACCCAGCTACAATGAGCAGTTCTTC. The V gene is TRBV11-2, the J gene TRBJ2-1, with D uncertain. V was cut by 0 bases and J by 3 bases, with 12 bases left in between. There are 16 residues in the CDR3. Germline assignment: CDR1 SGHAT and CDR2 FQNNGV.

The chain is built from TRBV18 and TRBJ1-1; no definite D call. The CDR3 length is 12 residues. Between the trimmed V and J ends, which lost 2 bases and 6 bases, there was a span of 7 bases. Germline assignment: CDR1 KGHSH and CDR2 LQKENI. The CDR3 DNA reads as TGTGCCAGCTCACCAGGTGAGTCTGAAGCTTTCTTT. The encoded protein is CASSPGESEAFF.

This sequence joins TRBV6-1 and TRBJ1-4; maybe TRBD1 (6 bases). CDR1 and CDR2 from the germline V gene are MNHNS and SASEGT. This CDR3 spans 13 amino acids. Trimming took 6 bases from V and 5 from J, leaving 10 bases between them. The CDR3 nucleotides read TGTGCCAGCAGAAACAGGGAGAATGAAAAACTGTTTTTT. Its translation: CASRNRENEKLFF.